The rows below give T cell receptor beta chains drawn from one sample of a study of shared clonotypes between healthy human individuals. The assay was immunoSEQ multiplex PCR, and TCRdb's table has in-frame clones only and misses some. The sample records about 2.4 million clones, approximately 93% being singletons. Sequencing was performed on naive CD4+ T cells from PBMCs. These receptors originate from a man between 18 and 35 years old in good health. Some clones in this sample may be carry-over from other donors' samples. The CDR3 runs from the conserved cysteine through the conserved F or W. D genes are given only for firm matches. The size of a clone is reported for some rows only, either as once, few or many, or as a class for expanded clones.

v_gene	j_gene	abundance	d_gene	CDR3aa	CDR3nt
TRBV2	TRBJ1-1	-	TRBD1	CASSVAQGATEAFF	TGTGCCAGCAGTGTAGCGCAGGGGGCGACTGAAGCTTTCTTT
TRBV30	TRBJ1-1	-	-	CAYTGNTEAFF	TGTGCCTATACAGGTAACACTGAAGCTTTCTTT
TRBV18	TRBJ2-7	-	TRBD2	CASSPLSGRYEQYF	TGTGCCAGCTCACCATTAAGCGGGAGGTATGAGCAGTACTTC
TRBV28	TRBJ1-2	-	-	CASSRMGGYTF	TGTGCCAGCAGCCGAATGGGTGGCTACACCTTC
TRBV9	TRBJ2-1	-	-	CASSRGPAMTNEQFF	TGTGCCAGCAGTCGGGGTCCCGCCATGACCAATGAGCAGTTCTTC
TRBV6-6	TRBJ2-5	-	TRBD1	CASRTTGGGKETQYF	TGTGCCAGCAGGACGACAGGGGGCGGGAAGGAGACCCAGTACTTC
TRBV7-3	TRBJ2-1	-	TRBD2	CASALRTSVYNEQFF	TGTGCCAGCGCACTCCGGACTAGCGTATACAATGAGCAGTTCTTC
TRBV10-3	TRBJ2-1	-	TRBD2	CAIGTSGRTYNEQFF	TGTGCCATCGGGACTAGCGGGAGGACCTACAATGAGCAGTTCTTC
TRBV6-5	TRBJ1-2	-	-	CASSSLGGIFDGYTF	TGTGCCAGCAGCTCTCTCGGTGGGATCTTTGATGGCTACACCTTC
TRBV19	TRBJ1-1	-	-	CASWLSTEAFF	TGTGCCAGTTGGTTGAGCACTGAAGCTTTCTTT
TRBV5-5	TRBJ1-1	-	-	CASSLYPAAGSEAFF	TGTGCCAGCAGCTTGTACCCCGCCGCAGGCAGCGAAGCTTTCTTT
TRBV5-6	TRBJ1-1	-	-	CASSSGRGLTEAFF	TGTGCCAGCAGCTCGGGACGGGGACTCACTGAAGCTTTCTTT
TRBV28	TRBJ2-7	-	-	CASSLSDYEQYF	TGTGCCAGCAGTTTATCGGACTACGAGCAGTACTTC
TRBV29-1	TRBJ1-2	-	-	CSVERQGTF	TGCAGCGTTGAACGGCAAGGAACCTTC
TRBV4-1	TRBJ2-7	-	-	CASSQGPGSSYEQYF	TGCGCCAGCAGCCAAGGCCCCGGAAGCTCCTACGAGCAGTACTTC
TRBV28	TRBJ1-1	few	-	CASSSTVNTEAFF	TGTGCCAGCAGTTCGACAGTGAACACTGAAGCTTTCTTT
TRBV21-1	TRBJ1-1	-	-	CASTSGDSTEAFF	TGTGCCAGCACCTCAGGGGATAGCACTGAAGCTTTCTTT
TRBV4-3	TRBJ2-5	-	TRBD1	CASSRKQGSWTQYF	TGCGCCAGCAGCCGCAAACAGGGGTCGTGGACCCAGTACTTC
TRBV4-3	TRBJ2-6	-	-	CASSLSLPSGANVLTF	TGCGCCAGCAGCCTAAGCCTCCCCTCTGGGGCCAACGTCCTGACTTTC
TRBV28	TRBJ1-2	-	TRBD1	CASSLSGTGAWYGYTF	TGTGCCAGCAGCCTGAGTGGGACAGGGGCTTGGTATGGCTACACCTTC
TRBV19	TRBJ1-1	few	TRBD1	CASSITQGTGTEAFF	TGTGCCAGTAGTATTACACAGGGGACGGGGACTGAAGCTTTCTTT
TRBV18	TRBJ2-2	-	-	CASSSIGGLNTGELFF	TGTGCCAGCTCATCGATAGGAGGACTCAACACCGGGGAGCTGTTTTTT
TRBV18	TRBJ1-2	-	-	CASFAARGNYGYTF	TGTGCCAGCTTCGCGGCGCGGGGTAACTATGGCTACACCTTC
TRBV28	TRBJ2-7	-	-	CASTPGAGVSYEQYF	TGTGCCAGCACTCCTGGGGCAGGGGTCTCCTACGAGCAGTACTTC
TRBV6-5	TRBJ1-5	-	TRBD1	CASTLTGLDQPQHF	TGTGCCAGCACACTGACAGGGTTAGATCAGCCCCAGCATTTT
TRBV2	TRBJ2-7	-	-	CATGQAYEQYF	TGTGCCACTGGGCAGGCCTACGAGCAGTACTTC
TRBV29-1	TRBJ2-7	-	TRBD2	CSVTSVSNSYEQYF	TGCAGCGTTACTAGCGTCTCAAACTCCTACGAGCAGTACTTC
TRBV28	TRBJ2-7	-	TRBD2	CASSLVTSGYEQYF	TGTGCCAGCAGTTTAGTGACTAGCGGCTACGAGCAGTACTTC
TRBV19	TRBJ2-5	-	TRBD1	CASSRDPDRGYQETQYF	TGTGCCAGTAGTAGAGACCCGGACAGGGGGTACCAAGAGACCCAGTACTTC
TRBV19	TRBJ2-2	-	TRBD1	CASNHRQGPNTGELFF	TGTGCCAGTAACCATAGACAGGGCCCGAACACCGGGGAGCTGTTTTTT
TRBV7-2	TRBJ1-6	-	-	CASSRGPDERSPLHF	TGTGCCAGCAGCCGAGGTCCAGATGAGAGGTCACCCCTCCACTTT
TRBV4-1	TRBJ2-7	-	-	CASSQSTFWTDSYEQYF	TGCGCCAGCAGCCAAAGCACCTTTTGGACAGACTCCTACGAGCAGTACTTC
TRBV11-2	TRBJ2-5	once	-	CASSPGTDPRKETQYF	TGTGCCAGCAGCCCAGGGACGGACCCTAGAAAAGAGACCCAGTACTTC
TRBV5-5	TRBJ1-4	-	-	CASSSRVTAEKLFF	TGTGCCAGCAGCTCCCGGGTTACAGCCGAAAAACTGTTTTTT
TRBV6-1	TRBJ1-1	-	-	CASSETGLITEAFF	TGTGCCAGCAGTGAAACAGGGTTGATCACTGAAGCTTTCTTT
TRBV5-5	TRBJ2-7	-	-	CASSLLVSSTYEQYF	TGTGCCAGCAGCTTGTTGGTATCTAGCACCTACGAGCAGTACTTC
TRBV5-1	TRBJ2-7	-	TRBD2	CASSPLWTSGGNEQYF	TGCGCCAGCAGCCCCTTGTGGACTAGCGGTGGCAACGAGCAGTACTTC
TRBV30	TRBJ2-2	-	TRBD2	CAWGGGDASVGELFF	TGTGCCTGGGGCGGGGGTGACGCTTCTGTCGGGGAGCTGTTTTTT
TRBV27	TRBJ2-1	-	-	CASSFPPNEQFF	TGTGCCAGCAGTTTCCCCCCCAATGAGCAGTTCTTC
TRBV4-2	TRBJ2-3	-	TRBD2	CASSQRLAGDTQYF	TGTGCCAGCAGCCAAAGACTAGCTGGAGATACGCAGTATTTT
TRBV6-6	TRBJ2-7	-	TRBD1	CASSYLGQGIYEQYF	TGTGCCAGCAGTTACCTGGGACAGGGTATCTACGAGCAGTACTTC
TRBV6-1	TRBJ2-7	-	TRBD2	CASNPTSGPYEQYF	TGTGCCAGCAATCCGACTAGCGGACCCTACGAGCAGTACTTC
TRBV29-1	TRBJ2-5	-	-	CSVDLLWGSPQETQYF	TGCAGCGTTGACCTTCTCTGGGGCTCGCCCCAAGAGACCCAGTACTTC
TRBV6-1	TRBJ2-2	-	-	CASEAGYTGELFF	TGTGCCAGCGAGGCGGGATACACCGGGGAGCTGTTTTTT
TRBV9	TRBJ2-7	-	TRBD2	CASSVAVGGQYEQYF	TGTGCCAGCAGCGTAGCTGTGGGAGGGCAGTACGAGCAGTACTTC